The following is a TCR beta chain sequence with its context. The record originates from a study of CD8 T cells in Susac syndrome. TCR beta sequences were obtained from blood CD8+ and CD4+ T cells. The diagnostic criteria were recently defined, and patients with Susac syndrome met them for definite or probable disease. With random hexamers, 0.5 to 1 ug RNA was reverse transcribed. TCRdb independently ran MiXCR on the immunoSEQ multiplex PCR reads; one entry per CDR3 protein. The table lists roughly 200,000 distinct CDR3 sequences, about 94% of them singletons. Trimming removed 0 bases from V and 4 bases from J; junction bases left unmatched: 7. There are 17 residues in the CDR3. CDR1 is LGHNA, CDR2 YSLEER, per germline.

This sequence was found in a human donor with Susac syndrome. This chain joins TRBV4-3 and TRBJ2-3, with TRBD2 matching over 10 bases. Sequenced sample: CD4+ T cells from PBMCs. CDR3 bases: TGCGCCAGCAGCCAAGATTTTGAACTAGCGGGATCAGATACGCAGTATTTT. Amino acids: CASSQDFELAGSDTQYF.